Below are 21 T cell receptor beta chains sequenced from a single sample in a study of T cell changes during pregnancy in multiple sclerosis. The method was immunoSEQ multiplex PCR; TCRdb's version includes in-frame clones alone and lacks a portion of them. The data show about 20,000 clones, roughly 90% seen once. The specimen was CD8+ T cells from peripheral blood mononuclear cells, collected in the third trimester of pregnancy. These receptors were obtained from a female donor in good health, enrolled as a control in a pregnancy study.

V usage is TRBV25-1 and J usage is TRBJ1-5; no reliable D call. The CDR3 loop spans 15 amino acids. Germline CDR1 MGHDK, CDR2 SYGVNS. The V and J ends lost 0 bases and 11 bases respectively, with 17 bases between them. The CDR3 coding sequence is TGTGCCAGCAGTGAATATTCGAGTGGCGAGGAAACCCAGCATTTT. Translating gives CASSEYSSGEETQHF.

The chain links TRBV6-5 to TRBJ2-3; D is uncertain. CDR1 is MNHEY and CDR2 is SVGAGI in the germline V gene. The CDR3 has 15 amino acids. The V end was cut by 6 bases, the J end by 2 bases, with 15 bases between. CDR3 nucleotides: TGTGCCAGCAGCCTTTACCGGTCGCCCACAGATACGCAGTATTTT. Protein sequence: CASSLYRSPTDTQYF.

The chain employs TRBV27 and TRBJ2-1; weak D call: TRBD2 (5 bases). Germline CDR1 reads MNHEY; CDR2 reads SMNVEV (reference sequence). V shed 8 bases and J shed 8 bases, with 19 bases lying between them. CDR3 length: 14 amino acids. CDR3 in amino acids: CASGPVSGIYEQFF. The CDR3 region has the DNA TGTGCCAGCGGTCCGGTGAGCGGCATCTATGAGCAGTTCTTC.

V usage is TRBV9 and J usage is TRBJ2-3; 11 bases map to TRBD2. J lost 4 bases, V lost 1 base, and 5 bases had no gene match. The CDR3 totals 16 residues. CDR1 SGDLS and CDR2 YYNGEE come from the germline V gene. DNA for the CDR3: TGTGCCAGCAGCGTAAGACTAGCGGGACCGGCAGATACGCAGTATTTT. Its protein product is CASSVRLAGPADTQYF. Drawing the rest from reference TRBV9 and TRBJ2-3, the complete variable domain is DSGVTQTPKHLITATGQRVTLRCSPRSGDLSVYWYQQSLDQGLQFLIQYYNGEERAKGNILERFSAQQFPDLHSELNLSSLELGDSALYFCASSVRLAGPADTQYFGPGTRLTVL.

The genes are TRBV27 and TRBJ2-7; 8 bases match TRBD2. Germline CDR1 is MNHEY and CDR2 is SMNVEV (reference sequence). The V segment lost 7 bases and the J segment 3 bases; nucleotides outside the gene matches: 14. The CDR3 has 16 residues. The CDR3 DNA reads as TGTGCCAGCATCGGAGTTCAGAGCGGGGGCCGCTACGAGCAGTACTTC. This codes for CASIGVQSGGRYEQYF.

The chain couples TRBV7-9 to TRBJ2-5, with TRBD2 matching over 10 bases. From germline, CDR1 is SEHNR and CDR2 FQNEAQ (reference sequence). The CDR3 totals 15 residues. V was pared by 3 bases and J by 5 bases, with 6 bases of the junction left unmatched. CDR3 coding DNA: TGTGCCAGCAGCTTCGTCGGACTAGCGGCGGAGACCCAGTACTTC. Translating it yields CASSFVGLAAETQYF.

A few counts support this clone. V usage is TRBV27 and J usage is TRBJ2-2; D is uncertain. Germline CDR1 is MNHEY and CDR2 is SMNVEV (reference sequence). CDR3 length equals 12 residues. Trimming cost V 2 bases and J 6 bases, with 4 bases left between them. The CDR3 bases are TGTGCCAGCAGTTTACTCCCCGGGGAGCTGTTTTTT. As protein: CASSLLPGELFF.

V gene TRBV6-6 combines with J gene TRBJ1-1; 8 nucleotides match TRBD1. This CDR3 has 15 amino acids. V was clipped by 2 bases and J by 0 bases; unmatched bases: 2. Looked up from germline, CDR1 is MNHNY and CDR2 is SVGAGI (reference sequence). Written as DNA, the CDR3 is TGTGCCAGCAGTTACAGGGGACAGGTGAACACTGAAGCTTTCTTT. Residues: CASSYRGQVNTEAFF.

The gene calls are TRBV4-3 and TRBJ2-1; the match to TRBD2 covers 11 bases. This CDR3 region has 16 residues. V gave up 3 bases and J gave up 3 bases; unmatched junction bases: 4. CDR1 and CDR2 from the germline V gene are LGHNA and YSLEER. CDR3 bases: TGCGCCAGCAGCCATCTACTAGCGGGAGTCTACAATGAGCAGTTCTTC. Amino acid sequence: CASSHLLAGVYNEQFF.

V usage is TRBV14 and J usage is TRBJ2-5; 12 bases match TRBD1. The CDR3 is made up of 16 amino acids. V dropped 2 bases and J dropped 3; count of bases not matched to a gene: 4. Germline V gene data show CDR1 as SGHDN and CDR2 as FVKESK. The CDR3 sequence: CASSQPGTGGEETQYF. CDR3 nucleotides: TGTGCCAGCAGCCAACCCGGGACAGGGGGCGAAGAGACCCAGTACTTC.

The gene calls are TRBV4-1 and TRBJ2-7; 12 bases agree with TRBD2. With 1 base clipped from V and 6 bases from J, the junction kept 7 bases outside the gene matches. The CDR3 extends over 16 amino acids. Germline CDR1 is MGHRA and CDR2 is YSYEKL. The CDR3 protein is CASSQVTSGGNREQYF. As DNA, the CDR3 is TGCGCCAGCAGCCAAGTGACTAGCGGGGGAAATCGCGAGCAGTACTTC.

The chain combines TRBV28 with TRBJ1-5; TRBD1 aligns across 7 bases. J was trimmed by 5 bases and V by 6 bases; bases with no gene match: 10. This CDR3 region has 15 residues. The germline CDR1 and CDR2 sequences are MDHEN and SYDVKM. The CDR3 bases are TGTGCCAGCAGGACAGGGCTGTTATGGGATCAGCCCCAGCATTTT. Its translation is CASRTGLLWDQPQHF.

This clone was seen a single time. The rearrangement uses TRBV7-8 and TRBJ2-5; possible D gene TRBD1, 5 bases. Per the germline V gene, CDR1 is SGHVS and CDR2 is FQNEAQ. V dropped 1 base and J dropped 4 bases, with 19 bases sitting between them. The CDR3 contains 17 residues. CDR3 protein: CASSLGGVGFRGETQYF. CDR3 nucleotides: TGTGCCAGCAGCTTAGGAGGAGTGGGGTTTAGGGGAGAGACCCAGTACTTC.

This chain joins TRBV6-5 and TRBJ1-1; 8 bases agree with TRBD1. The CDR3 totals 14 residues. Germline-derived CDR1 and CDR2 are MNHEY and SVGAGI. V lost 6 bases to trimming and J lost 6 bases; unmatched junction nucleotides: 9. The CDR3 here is CASSYGQGTAEAFF. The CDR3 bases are TGTGCCAGCAGCTATGGACAGGGTACGGCTGAAGCTTTCTTT.

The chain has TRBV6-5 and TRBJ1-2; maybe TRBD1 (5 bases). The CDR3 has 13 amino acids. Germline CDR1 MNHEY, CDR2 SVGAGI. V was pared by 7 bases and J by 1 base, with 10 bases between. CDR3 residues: CASTWGLNYGYTF. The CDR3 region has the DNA TGTGCCAGCACTTGGGGCCTTAACTATGGCTACACCTTC.

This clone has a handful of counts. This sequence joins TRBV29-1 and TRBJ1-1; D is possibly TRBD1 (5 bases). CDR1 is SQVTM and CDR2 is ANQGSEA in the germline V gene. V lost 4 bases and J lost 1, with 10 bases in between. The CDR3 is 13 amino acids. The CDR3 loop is CSVVPGQNTEAFF. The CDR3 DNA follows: TGCAGCGTTGTTCCAGGGCAGAACACTGAAGCTTTCTTT.

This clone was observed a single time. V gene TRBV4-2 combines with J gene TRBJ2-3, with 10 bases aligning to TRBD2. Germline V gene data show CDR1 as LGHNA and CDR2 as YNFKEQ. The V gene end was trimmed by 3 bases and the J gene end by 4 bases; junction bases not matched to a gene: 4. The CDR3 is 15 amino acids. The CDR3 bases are TGTGCCAGCAGCCACAGCGGGGGGGGCCCAGATACGCAGTATTTT. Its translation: CASSHSGGGPDTQYF.

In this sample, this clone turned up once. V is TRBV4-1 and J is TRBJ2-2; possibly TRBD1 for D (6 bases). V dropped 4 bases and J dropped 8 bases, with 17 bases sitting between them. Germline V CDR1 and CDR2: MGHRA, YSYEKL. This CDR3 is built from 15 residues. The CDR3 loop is CASSPRQDSGGELFF. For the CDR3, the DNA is TGCGCCAGCAGCCCCCGACAGGACTCAGGTGGGGAGCTGTTTTTT.

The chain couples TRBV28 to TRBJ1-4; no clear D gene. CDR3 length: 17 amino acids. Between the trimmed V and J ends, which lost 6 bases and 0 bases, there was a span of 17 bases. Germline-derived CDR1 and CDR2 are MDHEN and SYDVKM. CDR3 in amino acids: CASSPTLRGSTNEKLFF. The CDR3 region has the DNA TGTGCCAGCAGCCCCACCCTACGAGGGTCAACTAATGAAAAACTGTTTTTT.

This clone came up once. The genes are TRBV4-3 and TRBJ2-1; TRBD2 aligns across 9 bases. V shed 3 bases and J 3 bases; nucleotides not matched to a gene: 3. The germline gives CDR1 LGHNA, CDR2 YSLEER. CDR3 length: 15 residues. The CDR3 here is CASSQRLADYNEQFF. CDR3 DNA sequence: TGCGCCAGCAGCCAGCGACTAGCGGACTACAATGAGCAGTTCTTC.

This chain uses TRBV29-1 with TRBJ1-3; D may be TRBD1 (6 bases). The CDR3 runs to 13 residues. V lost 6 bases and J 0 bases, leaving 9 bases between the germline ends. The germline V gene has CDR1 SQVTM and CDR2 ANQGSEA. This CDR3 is CSVWTDSGNTIYF. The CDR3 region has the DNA TGCAGCGTCTGGACAGACTCTGGAAACACCATATATTTT.